The 25 T cell receptor beta chains reported below all come from one sample, sequenced in a study of blood T cell repertoires in COVID-19. The repertoire was sequenced with immunoSEQ multiplex PCR; TCRdb's copy has only in-frame clones and lacks some. This table holds fewer than 200,000 clones, around 82% found once. The sequenced sample consisted of peripheral blood. All receptors come from a woman in her thirties or forties with COVID-19, enrolled during active disease.

The V and J genes are TRBV7-6 and TRBJ2-5; 11 bases match TRBD2. CDR1 and CDR2 from the germline V gene are SGHVS and FNYEAQ. Trimming took 1 base from V and 4 from J; bases not matched to a gene: 14. The CDR3 runs 19 residues. CDR3 bases: TGTGCCAGCAGCTTAGTAGCGGGGGGGAGGGCGGATGGAGGAGAGACCCAGTACTTC. It specifies CASSLVAGGRADGGETQYF. Supplemented by reference TRBV7-6 and TRBJ2-5, the full variable domain reads GAGVSQSPRYKVTKRGQDVALRCDPISGHVSLYWYRQALGQGPEFLTYFNYEAQQDKSGLPNDRFSAERPEGSISTLTIQRTEQRDSAMYRCASSLVAGGRADGGETQYFGPGTRLLVL.

The chain uses TRBV19 and TRBJ1-2; D is ambiguous. The CDR3 extends over 11 amino acids. V was pared by 3 bases and J by 7 bases, with 6 bases between. From germline, CDR1 is LNHDA and CDR2 SQIVND (reference sequence). CDR3 residues: CASSIGVGYTF. The CDR3 DNA sequence: TGTGCCAGTAGTATCGGGGTTGGCTACACCTTC.

This chain links TRBV9 with TRBJ2-3, with 10 bases matching TRBD1. V trimming: 4 bases; J trimming: 3 bases; junction bases outside the gene matches: 2. Germline V gives CDR1 SGDLS, CDR2 YYNGEE. The CDR3 totals 14 residues. The CDR3 DNA reads TGTGCCAGCAGCTGGGACAGGGGAACAGATACGCAGTATTTT. It encodes CASSWDRGTDTQYF.

The chain joins TRBV11-2 to TRBJ2-5; 8 positions match TRBD2. The CDR3 consists of 17 residues. Germline V gene lookup returns CDR1 SGHAT and CDR2 FQNNGV. V lost 5 bases, J lost 5 bases, and 16 bases stayed unmatched. CDR3 sequence: CASSAYSTIAGWETQYF. As DNA, the CDR3 is TGTGCCAGCAGCGCATATTCGACCATAGCGGGATGGGAGACCCAGTACTTC.

The count of this clone is one. This chain uses TRBV5-4 with TRBJ2-5, with 10 bases identical to TRBD2. The V gene's germline CDR1 is SGHNT and CDR2 YYREEE (reference sequence). This CDR3 comprises 16 residues. J was trimmed by 4 bases and V by 3 bases; bases with no gene match: 9. The CDR3 loop reads CASSSKRGGDRETQYF. The CDR3 DNA is TGTGCCAGCAGCTCAAAGCGGGGGGGCGACAGAGAGACCCAGTACTTC. Full variable domain (missing parts from reference TRBV5-4 and TRBJ2-5): ETGVTQSPTHLIKTRGQQVTLRCSSQSGHNTVSWYQQALGQGPQFIFQYYREEENGRGNFPPRFSGLQFPNYSSELNVNALELDDSALYLCASSSKRGGDRETQYFGPGTRLLVL.

The chain combines TRBV7-2 with TRBJ2-1; 7 bases fit TRBD2. The CDR3 totals 13 residues. Unmatched junction bases numbered 4, after V lost 1 base and J lost 10 bases. Germline CDR1 SGHTA, CDR2 FQGNSA. The CDR3 loop is CASSLGGGAEQFF. CDR3 DNA: TGTGCCAGCAGCTTAGGGGGGGGTGCCGAGCAGTTCTTC. Full variable domain (missing parts from reference TRBV7-2 and TRBJ2-1): GAGVSQSPSNKVTEKGKDVELRCDPISGHTALYWYRQSLGQGLEFLIYFQGNSAPDKSGLPSDRFSAERTGGSVSTLTIQRTQQEDSAVYLCASSLGGGAEQFFGPGTRLTVL.

This rearrangement joins TRBV7-3 to TRBJ2-3, with a weak D call TRBD1 (6 bases). Germline V gene lookup returns CDR1 SGHTA and CDR2 FQGTGA. The CDR3 is 13 amino acids. The V end was cut by 5 bases, the J end by 2 bases, with 8 bases between. CDR3 coding DNA: TGTGCCAGCAGCCGGACAGACACAGATACGCAGTATTTT. Protein: CASSRTDTDTQYF.

The chain couples TRBV21-1 to TRBJ2-7; the D call TRBD1 from the table was never checked on the DNA. TRBV21-1 is described as a pseudogene. The CDR3 is 16 amino acids. CDR3 sequence: CASSKKNSDKNYEQYF. The CDR3 DNA reads TGTGCCAGCAGCAAAAAAAACTCGGACAAAAACTACGAGCAGTACTTC.

The CDR3 bases are TGTGCCAGCAGCCAAGCCAGGGGTGGTCAGCCCCAGCATTTT. It is translated as CASSQARGGQPQHF. The genes are TRBV3-1 (or the pseudogene TRBV3-2) and TRBJ1-5; TRBD1 is a possible D gene (6 bases). Trimming pared 1 base from V and 6 bases from J, leaving 10 bases between. CDR3 length equals 14 residues. Germline CDR1 is LGHDT and CDR2 is YNNKEL (reference sequence).

This sequence joins TRBV20-1 and TRBJ2-3; possible D gene TRBD2, 5 bases. CDR1 and CDR2 (germline): DFQATT, SNEGSKA (reference sequence). The CDR3 length is 11 residues. The CDR3 protein is CRALVINTQYF. CDR3 DNA sequence: TGCAGGGCACTAGTAATAAATACGCAGTATTTT.

The chain combines TRBV6-5 with TRBJ1-5; 8 bases are a match to TRBD1. Looked up from germline, CDR1 is MNHEY and CDR2 is SVGAGI. The CDR3 runs 15 residues. The V gene end was trimmed by 3 bases and the J gene end by 2 bases; junction bases not matched to a gene: 3. The CDR3 spells CASSYQGAGNQPQHF. As DNA, the CDR3 is TGTGCCAGCAGTTATCAGGGGGCTGGCAATCAGCCCCAGCATTTT.

The CDR3 DNA follows: TGTGCCAGCAGCGAACAGGGGGCCAGTAATGAAAAACTGTTTTTT. This gives the protein CASSEQGASNEKLFF. J is TRBJ1-4 and V is TRBV9, with TRBD1 matching 9 bases. CDR3 size: 15 residues. J gave up 4 bases and V 3 bases, and 4 bases lay outside the gene matches. The germline V gene has CDR1 SGDLS and CDR2 YYNGEE.

A single count supports this clone. The gene calls are TRBV27 and TRBJ1-6; TRBD1 agrees at 7 bases. Per the germline V gene, CDR1 is MNHEY and CDR2 is SMNVEV (reference sequence). Germline trimming cut 2 bases from V and 1 base from J; bases unmatched to any gene: 5. This CDR3 spans 17 amino acids. CDR3 DNA: TGTGCCAGCAGTTTAAAGGCCAGGGGGTCCTATAATTCACCCCTCCACTTT. Translated: CASSLKARGSYNSPLHF.

The chain joins TRBV2 to TRBJ2-2, with D possibly matching TRBD1 (5 bases). Per germline, CDR1 SNHLY and CDR2 FYNNEI. The V end lost 8 bases, the J end lost 8 bases, and 15 bases lay between the germline ends. The CDR3 has 13 amino acids. DNA for the CDR3: TGTGCCAGCCTTTGGCAGGGTGCAGGGGAGCTGTTTTTT. It yields the protein CASLWQGAGELFF. Full variable domain (remainder filled in from reference TRBV2 and TRBJ2-2): EPEVTQTPSHQVTQMGQEVILRCVPISNHLYFYWYRQILGQKVEFLVSFYNNEISEKSEIFDDQFSVERPDGSNFTLKIRSTKLEDSAMYFCASLWQGAGELFFGEGSRLTVL.

The chain employs TRBV30 and TRBJ1-5; 7 bases are a match to TRBD1. Germline V gene lookup returns CDR1 GTSNPN and CDR2 SVGIG (reference sequence). Losses at the gene ends were 3 bases for V and 2 bases for J; bases not matched to a gene: 16. The CDR3 consists of 18 residues. CDR3 region: CAWRGGAGSNQGNQPQHF. The CDR3 DNA follows: TGTGCCTGGAGAGGGGGCGCGGGGTCAAACCAGGGCAATCAGCCCCAGCATTTT.

The rearrangement uses TRBV29-1 and TRBJ1-1; D not certain. Per the germline V gene, CDR1 is SQVTM and CDR2 is ANQGSEA. V lost 7 bases to trimming and J lost 1 base, with 16 bases between them. CDR3 length: 14 residues. The CDR3 DNA follows: TGCAGCGCCTCGGTCGGCACTACGAACACTGAAGCTTTCTTT. This sequence encodes CSASVGTTNTEAFF.

This clone was seen a single time. J is TRBJ1-6 and V is TRBV25-1; TRBD1 agrees at 9 bases. V was clipped by 6 bases and J by 10 bases; unmatched bases: 7. The CDR3 is 14 amino acids. Germline-derived CDR1 and CDR2 are MGHDK and SYGVNS. CDR3 nucleotide sequence: TGTGCCAGCAGGGGGGGGACAGGGAAGTCACCCCTCCACTTT. Its protein product is CASRGGTGKSPLHF.

The chain employs TRBV10-1 and TRBJ2-1, with 8 bases fitting TRBD1. The germline CDR1 and CDR2 sequences are WNHNN and SYGVQD (reference sequence). The V and J ends lost 3 bases and 6 bases, in that order; junction bases with no gene match: 7. The CDR3 totals 15 residues. CDR3 nucleotide sequence: TGCGCCAGCAGTGACGGACAGGGCTATATCAATGAGCAGTTCTTC. Translated: CASSDGQGYINEQFF.

This chain connects TRBV7-9 to TRBJ1-5; no clear D gene. The CDR3 is made up of 14 amino acids. Trimming pared 1 base from V and 9 bases from J, leaving 13 bases between. Germline CDR1 SEHNR, CDR2 FQNEAQ (reference sequence). The CDR3: CASSLDWAQGPQHF. CDR3 nucleotides: TGTGCCAGCAGCTTAGACTGGGCTCAAGGGCCCCAGCATTTT.

The sample holds one count of this clone. This chain connects TRBV7-8 to TRBJ2-6, with D tentatively TRBD2 (6 bases). CDR3 length: 17 amino acids. The germline gives CDR1 SGHVS, CDR2 FQNEAQ. V was cut by 5 bases and J by 1 base, with 15 bases left in between. The CDR3 sequence is CASSPLRRGSGANVLTF. The DNA of the CDR3 is TGTGCCAGCAGCCCTCTTAGGAGGGGATCTGGGGCCAACGTCCTGACTTTC.

V usage is TRBV6-6 and J usage is TRBJ1-1; D perhaps matches TRBD1 (5 bases). The CDR3 extends over 13 amino acids. Per germline, CDR1 MNHNY and CDR2 SVGAGI (reference sequence). With 4 bases removed from V and 4 bases from J, the gap between germline ends came to 10 bases. The CDR3 DNA reads TGTGCCAGCAGTTTGACAGTAGGCACTGAAGCTTTCTTT. This encodes CASSLTVGTEAFF.

The V and J genes are TRBV5-1 and TRBJ2-3; possibly TRBD2 for D (6 bases). The germline V and J ends were trimmed by 7 bases and 3 bases, with 15 bases remaining between them. Germline lookup yields CDR1 SGHRS and CDR2 YFSETQ. The CDR3 is 14 residues long. The CDR3 here is CASRIERVTDTQYF. CDR3 DNA: TGCGCCAGCCGTATAGAGCGGGTAACAGATACGCAGTATTTT.

The sample holds a few counts of this clone. This chain links TRBV6-5 with TRBJ1-4; maybe TRBD1 (5 bases). Germline V gene sequence: CDR1 MNHEY, CDR2 SVGAGI. This CDR3 region has 14 residues. Trimming left V 6 bases short and J 8 bases short, with 16 bases between. CDR3 residues: CASRARQGNEKLFF. CDR3 nucleotide sequence: TGTGCCAGCAGAGCCCGGCAGGGAAACGAAAAACTGTTTTTT.

The rearrangement links TRBV14 to TRBJ1-2; TRBD1 matches 8 bases. Germline trimming cut 0 bases from V and 4 bases from J; bases unmatched to any gene: 4. Per germline, CDR1 SGHDN and CDR2 FVKESK. The CDR3 is 15 residues long. The CDR3 sequence: CASSQEGQVVYGYTF. For the CDR3, the DNA is TGTGCCAGCAGCCAAGAGGGACAGGTGGTCTATGGCTACACCTTC.

The chain links TRBV2 to TRBJ1-2, with D possibly matching TRBD1 (5 bases). V lost 6 bases, J lost 2 bases, and 10 bases lay in between. Germline V gene data show CDR1 as SNHLY and CDR2 as FYNNEI. This CDR3 comprises 13 residues. The CDR3 DNA follows: TGTGCCAGCAGGGCCCGGGGGAACTATGGCTACACCTTC. Its translation is CASRARGNYGYTF.